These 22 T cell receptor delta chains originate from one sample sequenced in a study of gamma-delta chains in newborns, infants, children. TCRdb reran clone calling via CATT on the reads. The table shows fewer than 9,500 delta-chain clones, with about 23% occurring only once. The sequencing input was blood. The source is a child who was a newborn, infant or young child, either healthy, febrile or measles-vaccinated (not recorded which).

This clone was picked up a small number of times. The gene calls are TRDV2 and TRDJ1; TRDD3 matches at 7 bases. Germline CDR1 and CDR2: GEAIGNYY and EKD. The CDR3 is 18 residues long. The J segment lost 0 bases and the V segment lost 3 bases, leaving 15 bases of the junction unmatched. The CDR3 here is CACDPVRGIPLYTDKLIF. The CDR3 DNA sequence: TGTGCCTGTGACCCGGTGCGGGGGATCCCACTTTACACCGATAAACTCATCTTT.

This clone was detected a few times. CDR3 coding DNA: TGTGCCTGTGACGCCGCAGAGCGAAAATTCTCCTGGGACACCCGACAGATGTTTTTC. Encoded protein: CACDAAERKFSWDTRQMFF. V and J are TRDV2 and TRDJ3; D unresolved. The V gene lost 3 bases and the J gene lost 0 bases, with 17 bases spanning the gap. Germline V gives CDR1 GEAIGNYY, CDR2 EKD. This CDR3 spans 19 amino acids.

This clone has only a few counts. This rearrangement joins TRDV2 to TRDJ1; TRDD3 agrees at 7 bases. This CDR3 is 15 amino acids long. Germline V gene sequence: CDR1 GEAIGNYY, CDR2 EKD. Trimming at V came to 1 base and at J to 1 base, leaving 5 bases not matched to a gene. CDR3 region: CACDTLGGRTDKLIF. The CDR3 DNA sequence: TGTGCCTGTGACACGCTGGGGGGACGCACCGATAAACTCATCTTT.

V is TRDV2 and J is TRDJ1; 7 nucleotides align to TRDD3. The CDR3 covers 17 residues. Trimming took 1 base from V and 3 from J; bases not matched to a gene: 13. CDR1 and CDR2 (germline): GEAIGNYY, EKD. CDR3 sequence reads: CACDTLSSGILSDKLIF. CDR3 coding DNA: TGTGCCTGTGACACTCTCTCCTCAGGGATACTGTCCGATAAACTCATCTTT.

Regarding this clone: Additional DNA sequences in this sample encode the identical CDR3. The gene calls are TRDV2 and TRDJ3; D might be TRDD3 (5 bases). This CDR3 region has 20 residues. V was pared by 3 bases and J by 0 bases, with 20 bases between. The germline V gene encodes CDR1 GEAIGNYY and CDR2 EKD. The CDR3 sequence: CACDPVGKEGSSWDTRQMFF. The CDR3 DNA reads TGTGCCTGTGACCCGGTGGGGAAAGAGGGGAGCTCCTGGGACACCCGACAGATGTTTTTC.

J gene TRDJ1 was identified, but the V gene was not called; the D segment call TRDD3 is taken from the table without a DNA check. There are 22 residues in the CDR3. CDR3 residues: CAIGDFNPSRKGGIRSTDKLIF. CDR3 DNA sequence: TGTGCTATTGGGGACTTTAACCCCAGCCGGAAGGGGGGGATCCGGTCGACCGATAAACTCATCTTT.

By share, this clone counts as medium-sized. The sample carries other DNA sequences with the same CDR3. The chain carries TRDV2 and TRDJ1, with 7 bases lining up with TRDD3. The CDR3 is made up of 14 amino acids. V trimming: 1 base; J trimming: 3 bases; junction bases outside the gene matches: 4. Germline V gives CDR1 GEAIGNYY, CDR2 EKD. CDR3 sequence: CACDTWGKSDKLIF. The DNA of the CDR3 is TGTGCCTGTGACACTTGGGGGAAATCCGATAAACTCATCTTT.

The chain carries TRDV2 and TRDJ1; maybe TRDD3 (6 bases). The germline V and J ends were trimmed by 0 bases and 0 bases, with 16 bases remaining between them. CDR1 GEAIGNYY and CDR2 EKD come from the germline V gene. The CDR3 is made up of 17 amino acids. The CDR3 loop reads CACDTIGGQTDTDKLIF. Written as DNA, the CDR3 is TGTGCCTGTGACACCATTGGGGGCCAAACCGACACCGATAAACTCATCTTT.

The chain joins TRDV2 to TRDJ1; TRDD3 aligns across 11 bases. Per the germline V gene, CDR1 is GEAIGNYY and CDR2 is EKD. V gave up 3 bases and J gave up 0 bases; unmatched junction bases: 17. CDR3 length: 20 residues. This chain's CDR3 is CACDPLVPLGDTIYTDKLIF. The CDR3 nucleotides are TGTGCCTGTGACCCGTTGGTTCCTCTGGGGGATACCATCTACACCGATAAACTCATCTTT.

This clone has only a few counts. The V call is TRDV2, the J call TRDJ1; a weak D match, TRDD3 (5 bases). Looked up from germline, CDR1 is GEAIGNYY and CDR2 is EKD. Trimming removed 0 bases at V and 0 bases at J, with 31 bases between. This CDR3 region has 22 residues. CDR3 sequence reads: CACDTVVPGSYQSGRYTDKLIF. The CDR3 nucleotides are TGTGCCTGTGACACCGTTGTTCCGGGATCTTATCAGTCGGGGAGGTACACCGATAAACTCATCTTT.

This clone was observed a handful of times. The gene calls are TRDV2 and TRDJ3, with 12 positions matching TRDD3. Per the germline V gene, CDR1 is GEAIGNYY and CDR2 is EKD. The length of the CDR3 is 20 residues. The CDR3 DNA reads TGTGCAAAACTGGGGGATACAAAACCACCCTCCTCCTGGGACACCCGACAGATGTTTTTC. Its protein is CAKLGDTKPPSSWDTRQMFF.

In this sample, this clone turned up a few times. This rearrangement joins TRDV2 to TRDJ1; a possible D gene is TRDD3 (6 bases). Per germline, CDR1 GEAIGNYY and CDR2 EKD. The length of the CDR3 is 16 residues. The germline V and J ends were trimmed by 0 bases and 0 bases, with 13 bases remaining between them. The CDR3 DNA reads TGTGCCTGTGACACCGTGGGGGTTAGGTACACCGATAAACTCATCTTT. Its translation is CACDTVGVRYTDKLIF.

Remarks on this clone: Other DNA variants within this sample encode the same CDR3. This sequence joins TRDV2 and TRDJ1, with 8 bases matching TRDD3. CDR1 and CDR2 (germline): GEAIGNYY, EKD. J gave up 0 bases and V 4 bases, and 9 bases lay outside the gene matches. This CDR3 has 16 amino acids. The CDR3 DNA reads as TGTGCCTGTGATCTCCTTACTGGGGGGTACACCGATAAACTCATCTTT. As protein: CACDLLTGGYTDKLIF.

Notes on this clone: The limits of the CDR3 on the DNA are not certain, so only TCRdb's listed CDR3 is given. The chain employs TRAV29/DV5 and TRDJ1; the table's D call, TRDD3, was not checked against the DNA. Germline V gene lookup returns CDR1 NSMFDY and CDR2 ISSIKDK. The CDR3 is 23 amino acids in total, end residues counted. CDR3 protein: CSVLLCSRRAFWGIPTCTDKLIF.

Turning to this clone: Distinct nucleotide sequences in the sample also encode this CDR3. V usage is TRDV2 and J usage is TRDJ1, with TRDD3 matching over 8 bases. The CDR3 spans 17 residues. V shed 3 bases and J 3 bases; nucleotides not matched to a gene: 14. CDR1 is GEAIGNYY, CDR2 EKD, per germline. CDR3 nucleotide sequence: TGTGCCTGTGACCAACCCTTGGACTGGGGGCCGTCCGATAAACTCATCTTT. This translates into CACDQPLDWGPSDKLIF.

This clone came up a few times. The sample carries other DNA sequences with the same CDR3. The CDR3 DNA follows: TGTGCTCTTGGGGAAAGTATCTCCCTACCAGTACTGGTCTACACCGATAAACTCATCTTT. It specifies CALGESISLPVLVYTDKLIF. The chain couples TRDV1 to TRDJ1; D is perhaps TRDD2 or TRDD3 (5 bases each). The ends were cut back, 2 bases at V and 0 bases at J, with 25 bases in the middle. Germline CDR1 reads TSWWSYY; CDR2 reads QGS. CDR3 length equals 20 residues.

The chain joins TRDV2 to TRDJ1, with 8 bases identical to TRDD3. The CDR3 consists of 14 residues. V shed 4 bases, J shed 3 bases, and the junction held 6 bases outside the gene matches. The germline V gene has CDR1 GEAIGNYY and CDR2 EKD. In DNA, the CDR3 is TGTGCCTGTGAAAGCGTGGGGGATTCCGATAAACTCATCTTT. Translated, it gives CACESVGDSDKLIF.

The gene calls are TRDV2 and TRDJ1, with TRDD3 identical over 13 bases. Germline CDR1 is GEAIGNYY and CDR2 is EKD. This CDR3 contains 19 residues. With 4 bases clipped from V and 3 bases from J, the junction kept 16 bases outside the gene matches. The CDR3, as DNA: TGTGCCTGTGAAAACCTACTGGGGGATACGCGCGGGGCACCCGATAAACTCATCTTT. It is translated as CACENLLGDTRGAPDKLIF.

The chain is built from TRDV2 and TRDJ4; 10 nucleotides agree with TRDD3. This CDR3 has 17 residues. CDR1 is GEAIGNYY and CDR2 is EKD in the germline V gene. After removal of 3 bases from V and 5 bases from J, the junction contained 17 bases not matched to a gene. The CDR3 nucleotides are TGTGCCTGTGACCAGCCTTTTCAAGCGGGGGGATACGGGCCCCTGATCTTT. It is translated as CACDQPFQAGGYGPLIF.

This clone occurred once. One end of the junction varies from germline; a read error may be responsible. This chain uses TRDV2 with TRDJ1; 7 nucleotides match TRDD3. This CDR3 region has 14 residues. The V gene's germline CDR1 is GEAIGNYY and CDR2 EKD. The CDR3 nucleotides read TGTGCCTGGGACACTCTGGGGGACACCGATAAACTCATCTTT. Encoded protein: CAWDTLGDTDKLIF.

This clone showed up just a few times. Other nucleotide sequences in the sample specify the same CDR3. The CDR3 is CACDRLGEPDKLIF. In DNA, the CDR3 is TGTGCCTGTGACAGACTGGGGGAACCCGATAAACTCATCTTT. The rearrangement links TRDV2 to TRDJ1; 9 nucleotides align to TRDD3. The CDR3 spans 14 residues. The V segment lost 2 bases and the J segment 3 bases; nucleotides outside the gene matches: 3. Looked up from germline, CDR1 is GEAIGNYY and CDR2 is EKD.

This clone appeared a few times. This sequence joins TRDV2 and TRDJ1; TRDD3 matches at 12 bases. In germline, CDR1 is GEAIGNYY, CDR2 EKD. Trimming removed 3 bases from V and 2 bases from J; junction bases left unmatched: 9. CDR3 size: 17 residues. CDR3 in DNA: TGTGCCTGTGACCCCCTCCTGGGGGATACGGAGACCGATAAACTCATCTTT. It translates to CACDPLLGDTETDKLIF.